The following is a TCR beta chain sequence with its context. What it binds is unknown. Any gene name here is a mouse gene name. The read gets to within 1 residue of the CDR3 end, and the germline J gene fills in the rest. The data were taken from a study of tissue T cells after allogeneic stem cell transplantation. General study points: This small cohort was clinically heterogeneous, and sampling depth was a limitation.

Profiling relied on immunoSEQ multiplex PCR, and the TCRdb table lists in-frame clones only, not all of them. The sample records approximately 22,000 clones, around 77% being singletons. Germline V CDR1 and CDR2: NSHNY, SYGAGN. Deletions cut 5 bases from V and 0 bases from J, with 10 bases between. There are 14 residues in the CDR3. The receptor comes from a female BALB/c mouse in good health. Strain haplotype at MHC: H2-d. V usage is TRBV13-1 and J usage is TRBJ2-5; possible D gene TRBD2, 6 bases. The specimen was spleen. Partial CDR3 DNA: TGTGCCAGCAGACTGGGCGTTAACCAAGACACCCAGTAC. Translating gives CASRLGVNQDTQY. The full CDR3 is CASRLGVNQDTQYF.